One sample yielded the 17 T cell receptor beta chains listed below, sequenced in a study of OX40 agonist ivuxolimab in advanced cancers. Profiling relied on immunoSEQ multiplex PCR, and the TCRdb table lists in-frame clones only, not all of them. Of about 25,000 clones listed, about 86% were seen once; the top ten hold less than 50%. This specimen consisted of CD4+ or CD8+ T cells sorted from blood, obtained in a trial of the OX40 agonist ivuxolimab. The receptors here all came from an adult with an advanced solid tumor such as melanoma, head and neck, liver or kidney cancer.

The V call is TRBV4-1, the J call TRBJ2-2; D not resolved. CDR3 length: 11 amino acids. V lost 2 bases to trimming and J lost 6 bases, with 1 base between them. Germline V gene data show CDR1 as MGHRA and CDR2 as YSYEKL. CDR3: CASSQPGELFF. As DNA, the CDR3 is TGCGCCAGCAGCCAACCCGGGGAGCTGTTTTTT.

V gene TRBV7-8 combines with J gene TRBJ2-1; D is unresolved. Germline V lookup: CDR1 SGHVS, CDR2 FQNEAQ. This CDR3 has 14 amino acids. Trimming removed 5 bases at V and 0 bases at J, with 8 bases between. CDR3 region: CASSRFSSYNEQFF. The DNA for the CDR3 is TGTGCCAGCAGCCGGTTCAGCTCCTACAATGAGCAGTTCTTC.

This clone was seen a few times. The CDR3 DNA reads as TGCGCCAGCAGCTTGGAGGGCAGGGAGGAATGGGAGCAGTTCTTC. This codes for CASSLEGREEWEQFF. V is TRBV5-1 and J is TRBJ2-1; maybe TRBD2 (6 bases). There are 15 residues in the CDR3. V was cut by 0 bases and J by 10 bases, with 17 bases left in between. The V gene's germline CDR1 is SGHRS and CDR2 YFSETQ.

Remarks on this clone: The sample contains more than one DNA sequence encoding this CDR3. The chain is built from TRBV27 and TRBJ1-2, with no clear D. Trimming pared 6 bases from V and 2 bases from J, leaving 10 bases between. In germline, CDR1 is MNHEY, CDR2 SMNVEV (reference sequence). This CDR3 is built from 13 residues. In nucleotides, the CDR3 is TGTGCCAGCAGCCTGGGATCCAACTATGGCTACACCTTC. It encodes CASSLGSNYGYTF.

V usage is TRBV7-8 and J usage is TRBJ2-7, with D unresolved. CDR1 is SGHVS and CDR2 is FQNEAQ in the germline V gene. V dropped 3 bases and J dropped 2 bases, with 8 bases sitting between them. The CDR3 runs 13 residues. CDR3 region: CASSFTATYEQYF. The CDR3, as DNA: TGTGCCAGCAGCTTCACAGCGACCTACGAGCAGTACTTC.

This chain connects TRBV13 to TRBJ2-1; D uncertain. Trimming stripped 5 bases from V and 6 bases from J, with 8 bases between. The CDR3 length is 12 residues. Germline-derived CDR1 and CDR2 are PRHDT and FYEKMQ (reference sequence). The CDR3 DNA is TGTGCCAGCAGCCCTCTGGGCAATGAGCAGTTCTTC. It specifies CASSPLGNEQFF.

The table lists this clone with a count of one. The J gene is TRBJ2-7, the V gene TRBV27; 9 bases line up with TRBD2. Trimming cost V 3 bases and J 0 bases; bases outside gene matches: 3. The CDR3 sequence is 15 residues long. Looked up from germline, CDR1 is MNHEY and CDR2 is SMNVEV (reference sequence). CDR3 DNA sequence: TGTGCCAGCAGTTTGGGCGGGAGGGCCTCCTACGAGCAGTACTTC. The encoded protein is CASSLGGRASYEQYF.

V is TRBV7-9 and J is TRBJ1-4; D possibly corresponds to TRBD1 (5 bases). Germline CDR1 is SEHNR and CDR2 is FQNEAQ (reference sequence). V lost 3 bases to trimming and J lost 8 bases, with 16 bases between them. This CDR3 is 15 amino acids long. CDR3 loop: CASSFSTGFREKLFF. The DNA for the CDR3 is TGTGCCAGCAGCTTCAGCACAGGTTTTCGGGAAAAACTGTTTTTT.

V and J are TRBV14 and TRBJ2-1, with a tentative D call TRBD2 (6 bases). V was clipped by 2 bases and J by 4 bases, with 15 bases between them. The CDR3 totals 16 residues. CDR1 SGHDN and CDR2 FVKESK come from the germline V gene. DNA of the CDR3: TGTGCCAGCAGCCAACCCGGGGTAGCGGTGTACAATGAGCAGTTCTTC. This gives the protein CASSQPGVAVYNEQFF.

The chain is built from TRBV9 and TRBJ2-1; 7 bases are shared with TRBD1. Germline V CDR1 and CDR2: SGDLS, YYNGEE. CDR3 length equals 17 residues. The V and J ends lost 4 bases and 0 bases, in that order; junction bases with no gene match: 10. The DNA of the CDR3 is TGTGCCAGCAGCTCCTCCCCTCAGGGGGACTCCTACAATGAGCAGTTCTTC. It encodes CASSSSPQGDSYNEQFF.

This clone turned up a few times. The chain couples TRBV27 to TRBJ1-1; perhaps TRBD1 as D (5 bases). Deletions cut 6 bases from V and 4 bases from J, with 12 bases between. The CDR3 spans 13 residues. Germline CDR1 reads MNHEY; CDR2 reads SMNVEV (reference sequence). CDR3: CASSSGSVTEAFF. The DNA for the CDR3 is TGTGCCAGCAGCTCAGGGTCCGTCACTGAAGCTTTCTTT.

The chain joins TRBV6-1 to TRBJ2-6, with unresolved D. The germline V gene has CDR1 MNHNS and CDR2 SASEGT. This CDR3 contains 16 residues. Trimming took 2 bases from V and 0 from J, leaving 8 bases between them. The CDR3 nucleotides are TGTGCCAGCAGTGAACGCGGTAGCTCTGGGGCCAACGTCCTGACTTTC. This gives the protein CASSERGSSGANVLTF.

A few counts support this clone. The V and J genes are TRBV9 and TRBJ2-3, with D uncertain. V lost 0 bases to trimming and J lost 3 bases, with 11 bases between them. CDR1 SGDLS and CDR2 YYNGEE come from the germline V gene. This CDR3 has 15 amino acids. CDR3 DNA: TGTGCCAGCAGCGTAGGCCGTATCAGTACAGATACGCAGTATTTT. Amino acid sequence: CASSVGRISTDTQYF.

The chain employs TRBV2 and TRBJ2-1, with D unresolved. The length of the CDR3 is 14 residues. V was clipped by 3 bases and J by 5 bases, with 11 bases between them. Germline CDR1 and CDR2: SNHLY and FYNNEI. This chain's CDR3 is CASSDVSGNNEQFF. DNA of the CDR3: TGTGCCAGCAGTGATGTGTCAGGCAACAATGAGCAGTTCTTC.

This clone was recorded once. This sequence joins TRBV5-4 and TRBJ1-4, with D possibly matching TRBD1 (6 bases). Germline V gives CDR1 SGHNT, CDR2 YYREEE (reference sequence). The ends were cut back, 6 bases at V and 0 bases at J, with 21 bases in the middle. CDR3 length: 18 residues. The CDR3 sequence is CASTLRSGQGATNEKLFF. The DNA for the CDR3 is TGTGCCAGCACCCTGCGGTCGGGACAAGGGGCAACTAATGAAAAACTGTTTTTT. Complete variable domain (other parts from reference TRBV5-4 and TRBJ1-4): ETGVTQSPTHLIKTRGQQVTLRCSSQSGHNTVSWYQQALGQGPQFIFQYYREEENGRGNFPPRFSGLQFPNYSSELNVNALELDDSALYLCASTLRSGQGATNEKLFFGSGTQLSVL.

The genes are TRBV27 and TRBJ1-6; possible D gene TRBD1, 5 bases. CDR3 length equals 14 residues. Trimming cost V 3 bases and J 7 bases, with 10 bases left between them. Germline V gene lookup returns CDR1 MNHEY and CDR2 SMNVEV (reference sequence). DNA for the CDR3: TGTGCCAGCAGTTTGGCAGGGTCAAATTCACCCCTCCACTTT. Protein: CASSLAGSNSPLHF.

CDR3 nucleotides: TGTGCCAGCAGCCAAGTTCGCGGGGGGCACTACGAGCAGTACTTC. Amino acid sequence: CASSQVRGGHYEQYF. The rearrangement joins TRBV4-2 to TRBJ2-7, with 8 bases fitting TRBD2. The CDR3 loop spans 15 amino acids. Germline V gene lookup returns CDR1 LGHNA and CDR2 YNFKEQ. The J segment lost 3 bases and the V segment lost 1 base, leaving 5 bases of the junction unmatched.